A single sample is the source of the 10 T cell receptor beta chains below, sequenced in a study of shared T cell receptors in the human thymus. Clones were read by immunoSEQ multiplex PCR, and TCRdb kept only the in-frame ones, dropping some. This sample yields about 380,000 clones, of which approximately 95% are seen a single time; around 0.019% belongs to the top ten. Input material: thymocytes. These receptors came from a human donor.

This chain joins TRBV14 and TRBJ2-1; 11 bases agree with TRBD2. The CDR3 extends over 23 amino acids. Germline assignment: CDR1 SGHDN and CDR2 FVKESK. With 0 bases clipped from V and 10 bases from J, the junction kept 29 bases outside the gene matches. CDR3 region: CASSQEVDSIAGGPEHTTREQFF. The CDR3 DNA reads TGTGCCAGCAGCCAAGAGGTGGACTCGATAGCGGGAGGGCCTGAACATACCACCAGGGAGCAGTTCTTC. The entire variable domain, with the rest obtained from reference TRBV14 and TRBJ2-1, is as follows: EAGVTQFPSHSVIEKGQTVTLRCDPISGHDNLYWYRRVMGKEIKFLLHFVKESKQDESGMPNNRFLAERTGGTYSTLKVQPAELEDSGVYFCASSQEVDSIAGGPEHTTREQFFGPGTRLTVL.

This chain joins TRBV14 and TRBJ2-7; 9 nucleotides match TRBD1. CDR1 and CDR2 (germline): SGHDN, FVKESK. The CDR3 covers 13 residues. J was trimmed by 4 bases and V by 5 bases; bases with no gene match: 3. The CDR3 sequence: CASSTGTGYEQYF. CDR3 nucleotide sequence: TGTGCCAGCAGCACCGGGACAGGGTACGAGCAGTACTTC.

This clone was seen a single time. The rearrangement uses TRBV5-1 and TRBJ1-3; D is ambiguous. Trimming shortened V by 0 bases and J by 0 bases, and 13 bases separated the two germline ends. Germline V gene lookup returns CDR1 SGHRS and CDR2 YFSETQ. The CDR3 consists of 17 residues. DNA for the CDR3: TGCGCCAGCAGCTTGGGTCTCTTTACCGGCTCTGGAAACACCATATATTTT. It specifies CASSLGLFTGSGNTIYF.

The chain recombines TRBV28 with TRBJ2-7; D is ambiguous. CDR1 MDHEN and CDR2 SYDVKM come from the germline V gene. The V and J ends lost 8 bases and 0 bases respectively, with 11 bases between them. The CDR3 loop spans 13 amino acids. The CDR3 sequence: CASSGYSSYEQYF. The DNA of the CDR3 is TGTGCCAGCTCTGGGTATAGCTCCTACGAGCAGTACTTC.

This clone has just one count. The gene calls are TRBV5-1 and TRBJ1-1; TRBD1 is a possible D gene (5 bases). The CDR3 has 15 residues. CDR1 is SGHRS, CDR2 YFSETQ, per germline. Trimming removed 5 bases at V and 3 bases at J, with 17 bases between. CDR3 bases: TGCGCCAGCAGTATAGGGAGGGGCAGGGACACTGAAGCTTTCTTT. Protein product: CASSIGRGRDTEAFF.

V usage is TRBV15 and J usage is TRBJ2-7; 9 bases line up with TRBD2. V dropped 2 bases and J dropped 2; count of bases not matched to a gene: 7. This CDR3 is 16 amino acids long. Germline V gene lookup returns CDR1 LNHNV and CDR2 YYDKDF (reference sequence). Here the CDR3 DNA reads TGTGCCACCAGCAGATCCACGAGCGGGAGGCCCTACGAGCAGTACTTC. Residues: CATSRSTSGRPYEQYF.

The CDR3 reads CASRSPTEAFF. DNA for the CDR3: TGTGCCAGTAGGTCCCCCACTGAAGCTTTCTTT. This sequence joins TRBV19 and TRBJ1-1; D is undetermined. Trimming cost V 6 bases and J 4 bases, with 6 bases left between them. In germline, CDR1 is LNHDA, CDR2 SQIVND (reference sequence). The CDR3 spans 11 residues.

The chain joins TRBV6-5 to TRBJ2-2; D not certain. The CDR3 spans 13 residues. V gave up 6 bases and J gave up 7 bases, with 12 bases separating them. The germline gives CDR1 MNHEY, CDR2 SVGAGI. The CDR3 region is CASRRRRYGELFF. The CDR3 region has the DNA TGTGCCAGCAGGAGAAGGCGGTACGGGGAGCTGTTTTTT.

The chain is built from TRBV27 and TRBJ2-4, with 8 bases fitting TRBD1. The CDR3 has 19 residues. CDR1 is MNHEY and CDR2 is SMNVEV in the germline V gene (reference sequence). The trim removed 6 bases at V and 1 base at J, leaving 17 bases unmatched. The CDR3 bases are TGTGCCAGCAGCTTTACAGGGACAGGCCCAATATGGGCCAAAAACATTCAGTACTTC. Its translation: CASSFTGTGPIWAKNIQYF.

The chain uses TRBV21-1 and TRBJ2-3; the table's D gene call, TRBD1, was not cross checked with the DNA. TRBV21-1 is a pseudogene. This CDR3 is built from 15 residues. The CDR3 DNA reads TGTGCCAGACCGACAGGGGAAAGGGGCACAGATACGCAGTATTTT. Its translation: CARPTGERGTDTQYF.